This T cell receptor beta chain was observed in a study of blood T cell repertoires in COVID-19. Study-level background: Material from acute and convalescent COVID-19 was sourced from the United States, Italy and Spain.

This clone was picked up one time. Original processing methods: Quantification of nucleated cells was approximated via reference gene primer amplification. The protocol was immunoSEQ multiplex PCR, while the TCRdb copy is restricted to in-frame clones and leaves out a portion. V and J calls plus clone size are reproduced from that table; the DNA served to infer D and trimming. Among about 15,000 clones listed, 89% were seen once. The origin of this receptor is a human donor in a cohort sampled during active COVID-19. Source material: peripheral blood.

As DNA, the CDR3 is TGTGCCAGCAGCTCGGCTAGCGGGGCGGGCAAAAACATTCAGTACTTC. It encodes CASSSASGAGKNIQYF. The chain carries TRBV5-4 and TRBJ2-4, with 9 bases identical to TRBD2. Germline V CDR1 and CDR2: SGHNT, YYREEE (reference sequence). The length of the CDR3 is 16 residues. Losses at the gene ends were 3 bases for V and 3 bases for J; bases not matched to a gene: 7. The full variable domain, in which reference TRBV5-4 and TRBJ2-4 provide the parts outside the CDR3, is ETGVTQSPTHLIKTRGQQVTLRCSSQSGHNTVSWYQQALGQGPQFIFQYYREEENGRGNFPPRFSGLQFPNYSSELNVNALELDDSALYLCASSSASGAGKNIQYFGAGTRLSVL.